Below are 18 T cell receptor beta chains sequenced from a single sample in a study of spatial heterogeneity in lung cancer. TCRdb re-called the 5' RACE reads through MiXCR, storing one row per CDR3 protein. The data hold around 75,000 distinct CDR3 sequences, with about an eighth observed a single time. Time point specified: sample taken at primary tumor resection. Frozen PBMC, nontumor lung or tumor provided whole RNA, which was sequenced unsorted. Specimen: PBMCs, collected at surgery. Receptor source: a male donor with early-stage non-small cell lung cancer.

The genes are TRBV3-1 and TRBJ1-1; 10 nucleotides line up with TRBD1. Germline CDR1 LGHDT, CDR2 YNNKEL (reference sequence). J was trimmed by 3 bases and V by 1 base; bases with no gene match: 8. This CDR3 has 17 residues. DNA of the CDR3: TGTGCCAGCAGCCAAGGGGGACAGGGGATCGGGTACACTGAAGCTTTCTTT. It encodes CASSQGGQGIGYTEAFF.

The chain recombines TRBV12-3 or TRBV12-4 with TRBJ2-3, with a possible D match to TRBD2 (6 bases). CDR3 length: 16 residues. The V gene lost 1 base and the J gene lost 5 bases, with 16 bases spanning the gap. The CDR3 is CASSLGRTLAGDTQYF. The CDR3 nucleotides are TGTGCCAGCAGTTTAGGTAGGACACTAGCAGGAGATACGCAGTATTTT.

CDR3 coding DNA: TGTGCCAGCAGCCTCACCCCTAACTATGGCTACACCTTC. This sequence encodes CASSLTPNYGYTF. J is TRBJ1-2 and V is TRBV9; D unclear. V was cut by 4 bases and J by 0 bases, with 7 bases left in between. CDR1 is SGDLS, CDR2 YYNGEE, per germline. The CDR3 contains 13 residues. Drawing the rest from reference TRBV9 and TRBJ1-2, the complete variable domain is DSGVTQTPKHLITATGQRVTLRCSPRSGDLSVYWYQQSLDQGLQFLIQYYNGEERAKGNILERFSAQQFPDLHSELNLSSLELGDSALYFCASSLTPNYGYTFGSGTRLTVV.

This chain connects TRBV18 to TRBJ1-1; possibly TRBD1 for D (5 bases). The germline gives CDR1 KGHSH, CDR2 LQKENI. The CDR3 totals 14 residues. V dropped 3 bases and J dropped 8 bases, with 16 bases sitting between them. The CDR3 DNA reads as TGTGCCAGCTCACCCGCAGGGTTAAGGGTGGAAGCTTTCTTT. Translated, it gives CASSPAGLRVEAFF.

A few counts support this clonotype. V and J are TRBV9 and TRBJ2-5; D is uncertain. Germline V CDR1 and CDR2: SGDLS, YYNGEE. V was shortened by 0 bases and J by 5 bases, with 8 bases between the two germline ends. The CDR3 has 13 amino acids. CDR3 protein: CASSVDPRETQYF. The CDR3 DNA sequence: TGTGCCAGCAGCGTAGATCCCCGGGAGACCCAGTACTTC.

This clonotype appeared many times. The V call is TRBV20-1, the J call TRBJ1-4; D perhaps matches TRBD1 (5 bases). The germline gives CDR1 DFQATT, CDR2 SNEGSKA (reference sequence). Trimming pared 3 bases from V and 3 bases from J, leaving 14 bases between. The CDR3 sequence is 15 residues long. The CDR3 DNA reads as TGCAGTGCTAGCTCTCTCGGGGCAGCTAATGAAAAACTGTTTTTT. It translates to CSASSLGAANEKLFF.

This clonotype was seen many times. The rearrangement links TRBV29-1 to TRBJ2-7; D remains unclear. The CDR3 length is 14 residues. CDR1 SQVTM and CDR2 ANQGSEA come from the germline V gene. Trimming took off 3 bases at V and 2 bases at J, with 14 bases between the two ends. The CDR3 sequence is CSVDKPGGPYEQYF. The CDR3 DNA follows: TGCAGCGTTGACAAGCCGGGCGGCCCCTACGAGCAGTACTTC.

The J gene is TRBJ2-7, the V gene TRBV20-1; maybe TRBD1 (5 bases). CDR1 is DFQATT, CDR2 SNEGSKA, per germline (reference sequence). The V end was cut by 2 bases, the J end by 3 bases, with 8 bases between. There are 12 residues in the CDR3. The CDR3 region has the DNA TGCAGTGCTAGACAGGACAACTACGAGCAGTACTTC. Its protein is CSARQDNYEQYF.

This clonotype was observed a few times. V usage is TRBV4-1 and J usage is TRBJ2-5, with D perhaps TRBD1 (6 bases). The CDR3 covers 16 residues. Germline CDR1 reads MGHRA; CDR2 reads YSYEKL. V lost 2 bases to trimming and J lost 0 bases, with 13 bases between them. The CDR3 is CASSQTGPSYQETQYF. Here the CDR3 DNA reads TGCGCCAGCAGCCAAACAGGGCCCTCATACCAAGAGACCCAGTACTTC.

The table lists this clonotype with many counts. The chain couples TRBV4-1 to TRBJ2-3; a weak D match, TRBD2 (5 bases). This CDR3 is 15 amino acids long. V lost 2 bases, J lost 0 bases, and 9 bases lay in between. Per the germline V gene, CDR1 is MGHRA and CDR2 is YSYEKL. CDR3 sequence: CASSQLGSSTDTQYF. The DNA of the CDR3 is TGCGCCAGCAGCCAACTGGGGAGTAGCACAGATACGCAGTATTTT.

There are many counts of this clonotype. The genes are TRBV29-1 and TRBJ2-7; 9 bases are shared with TRBD1. V was clipped by 4 bases and J by 9 bases; unmatched bases: 13. CDR3 length: 14 amino acids. Germline V gives CDR1 SQVTM, CDR2 ANQGSEA. CDR3 sequence (DNA): TGCAGCGTTGTGGGGGGACAGGGACCCCATAGGCAGTACTTC. Its protein is CSVVGGQGPHRQYF.

CDR3: CASSLAAEGYTF. CDR3 bases: TGCGCCAGCAGCTTGGCCGCGGAGGGCTACACCTTC. The chain joins TRBV5-1 to TRBJ1-2, with D uncertain. The CDR3 is 12 residues long. Trimming pared 0 bases from V and 8 bases from J, leaving 8 bases between. Looked up from germline, CDR1 is SGHRS and CDR2 is YFSETQ. Supplemented by reference TRBV5-1 and TRBJ1-2, the full variable domain reads KAGVTQTPRYLIKTRGQQVTLSCSPISGHRSVSWYQQTPGQGLQFLFEYFSETQRNKGNFPGRFSGRQFSNSRSEMNVSTLELGDSALYLCASSLAAEGYTFGSGTRLTVV.

In its sample, this clonotype was seen many times. The chain has TRBV4-3 and TRBJ2-7, with D perhaps matching TRBD1 (5 bases). The germline V gene encodes CDR1 LGHNA and CDR2 YSLEER. V was trimmed by 4 bases and J by 2 bases, leaving 12 bases between them. CDR3 length: 14 residues. Here the CDR3 DNA reads TGCGCCAGCAGCCCCGGTGAAGGGGCCTACGAGCAGTACTTC. Its protein product is CASSPGEGAYEQYF.

This clonotype was counted between two and nine times. The genes are TRBV20-1 and TRBJ2-7; 9 nucleotides line up with TRBD1. V shed 5 bases, J shed 5 bases, and the junction held 10 bases outside the gene matches. This CDR3 spans 14 amino acids. CDR1 DFQATT and CDR2 SNEGSKA come from the germline V gene (reference sequence). CDR3 sequence reads: CSAASGTGFHEQYF. For the CDR3, the DNA is TGCAGTGCTGCATCCGGGACAGGGTTTCACGAGCAGTACTTC.

This clonotype turned up a few times. The rearrangement uses TRBV3-1 and TRBJ1-3, with 7 positions matching TRBD1. The germline V gene has CDR1 LGHDT and CDR2 YNNKEL (reference sequence). This CDR3 region has 14 residues. With 2 bases clipped from V and 8 bases from J, the junction kept 6 bases outside the gene matches. CDR3 sequence reads: CASSQPTGPDTIYF. As DNA, the CDR3 is TGTGCCAGCAGCCAACCGACAGGGCCGGACACCATATATTTT.

This clonotype was recorded a few times. The rearrangement uses TRBV5-1 and TRBJ2-2, with 7 positions matching TRBD2. CDR3 length: 13 amino acids. Germline CDR1 reads SGHRS; CDR2 reads YFSETQ. V was pared by 6 bases and J by 5 bases, with 4 bases of the junction left unmatched. CDR3 sequence reads: CASTWEGTGELFF. The CDR3 DNA is TGCGCCAGCACCTGGGAGGGGACCGGGGAGCTGTTTTTT.

The chain has TRBV20-1 and TRBJ1-3, with 7 bases identical to TRBD1. Trimming took 4 bases from V and 3 from J; bases not matched to a gene: 6. Germline loops: CDR1 DFQATT, CDR2 SNEGSKA (reference sequence). The CDR3 length is 14 residues. The CDR3 nucleotides read TGCAGTGCTAAACAGGGGTCAGGTGGAAACACCATATATTTT. This translates into CSAKQGSGGNTIYF.

The chain has TRBV7-2 and TRBJ1-2; D not resolved. Germline CDR1 SGHTA, CDR2 FQGNSA. V lost 1 base and J 8 bases, leaving 11 bases between the germline ends. The CDR3 runs 13 residues. In nucleotides, the CDR3 is TGTGCCAGCAGCTTAGGGCAGCCTCGGGGCTACACCTTC. Translated, it gives CASSLGQPRGYTF.